Following are 24 T cell receptor beta chains from one sample sequenced in a study of blood T cell repertoires in COVID-19. Produced via immunoSEQ multiplex PCR; TCRdb's table is partial and in-frame only. This table has some 270,000 clones, approximately 90% appearing once. Sequencing was performed on PBMCs or T cells enriched from blood (not recorded which). These receptors all stem from a man in his forties who had been exposed to COVID-19.

This clone was seen just once. This chain uses TRBV18 with TRBJ2-7; 10 positions agree with TRBD1. The CDR3 covers 15 residues. V lost 3 bases, J lost 2 bases, and 4 bases stayed unmatched. Germline-derived CDR1 and CDR2 are KGHSH and LQKENI. The chain's CDR3 is CASSPRTGGTYEQYF. The DNA for the CDR3 is TGTGCCAGCTCACCGAGGACAGGGGGAACCTACGAGCAGTACTTC.

This clone showed up just a few times. This sequence joins TRBV4-2 and TRBJ2-1; 8 bases align to TRBD2. The V and J ends lost 0 bases and 13 bases, in that order; junction bases with no gene match: 14. The CDR3 is 16 amino acids. The germline gives CDR1 LGHNA, CDR2 YNFKEQ. Written as DNA, the CDR3 is TGTGCCAGCAGCCAAGAGGCGATACCGGGACTAGGGGTACAGTTCTTC. This gives the protein CASSQEAIPGLGVQFF.

This sequence joins TRBV30 and TRBJ2-3, with 7 bases fitting TRBD1. Germline CDR1 and CDR2: GTSNPN and SVGIG (reference sequence). Losses at the gene ends were 7 bases for V and 0 bases for J; bases not matched to a gene: 4. The CDR3 has 13 residues. CDR3 DNA: TGTGCCTCGGGACAGTCTAGCACAGATACGCAGTATTTT. Its protein is CASGQSSTDTQYF.

The chain employs TRBV15 and TRBJ2-5; D ambiguous. CDR3 length equals 18 residues. Germline CDR1 is LNHNV and CDR2 is YYDKDF (reference sequence). Trimming pared 1 base from V and 5 bases from J, leaving 23 bases between. The CDR3 region is CATSRVSPGRGTPETQYF. The CDR3 nucleotides read TGTGCCACCAGCAGAGTTTCCCCCGGTAGAGGCACTCCGGAGACCCAGTACTTC.

The V and J genes are TRBV6-5 and TRBJ1-2; no clear D. The germline gives CDR1 MNHEY, CDR2 SVGAGI. The CDR3 covers 12 residues. Trimming took 6 bases from V and 2 from J, leaving 7 bases between them. CDR3 protein: CASSTPNYGYTF. The CDR3, as DNA: TGTGCCAGCAGCACTCCAAACTATGGCTACACCTTC.

This chain connects TRBV11-1 to TRBJ2-1, with D maybe TRBD2 (5 bases). The CDR3 loop spans 13 amino acids. Per germline, CDR1 SGHAT and CDR2 FQDESV (reference sequence). The V end was cut by 4 bases, the J end by 7 bases, with 11 bases between. The CDR3 reads CASSSPSGNEQFF. CDR3 nucleotide sequence: TGTGCCAGCAGCTCACCCTCGGGGAATGAGCAGTTCTTC.

The chain employs TRBV19 and TRBJ2-1, with 10 nucleotides matching TRBD1. This CDR3 is built from 17 residues. CDR1 is LNHDA, CDR2 SQIVND, per germline (reference sequence). V was clipped by 4 bases and J by 7 bases; unmatched bases: 13. The CDR3 loop reads CASSKTWGTGVRNEQFF. The CDR3 coding sequence is TGTGCCAGTAGTAAGACCTGGGGGACAGGGGTTAGGAATGAGCAGTTCTTC.

The chain has TRBV19 and TRBJ1-6, with 8 bases identical to TRBD1. The CDR3 totals 13 residues. Germline CDR1 LNHDA, CDR2 SQIVND (reference sequence). The J segment lost 5 bases and the V segment lost 11 bases, leaving 5 bases of the junction unmatched. The CDR3 region is CAGGQGNNSPLHF. The CDR3 bases are TGTGCCGGAGGACAGGGAAATAATTCACCCCTCCACTTT.

The chain is built from TRBV27 and TRBJ2-7; a weak D match, TRBD2 (5 bases). V lost 5 bases, J lost 5 bases, and 16 bases lay in between. CDR3 size: 14 residues. Germline loops: CDR1 MNHEY, CDR2 SMNVEV (reference sequence). The CDR3 reads CASSPVRTPNEQYF. The CDR3 bases are TGTGCCAGCAGTCCCGTGCGGACTCCTAACGAGCAGTACTTC.

The CDR3 sequence is CASSLGQGDGYTF. The CDR3 nucleotides are TGCGCCAGCAGCTTGGGCCAGGGGGACGGCTACACCTTC. This rearrangement joins TRBV5-1 to TRBJ1-2; TRBD1 aligns across 7 bases. Germline V gene lookup returns CDR1 SGHRS and CDR2 YFSETQ. V trimming: 0 bases; J trimming: 8 bases; junction bases outside the gene matches: 4. This CDR3 has 13 amino acids.

The chain links TRBV6-2 or TRBV6-3 to TRBJ2-1; the match to TRBD2 covers 11 bases. Per germline, CDR1 MNHEY and CDR2 SVGEGT. This CDR3 has 19 residues. V lost 4 bases to trimming and J lost 3 bases; unmatched junction nucleotides: 14. CDR3 amino acids: CASSSPGLAGNIDYNEQFF. The CDR3 DNA is TGTGCCAGCAGTTCCCCCGGACTAGCGGGTAATATCGACTACAATGAGCAGTTCTTC.

J is TRBJ1-2 and V is TRBV2, with D maybe TRBD1 (5 bases). Germline lookup yields CDR1 SNHLY and CDR2 FYNNEI. Trimming stripped 3 bases from V and 5 bases from J, with 10 bases between. The CDR3 has 13 amino acids. CDR3 region: CASSEAGRYGYTF. The CDR3, as DNA: TGTGCCAGCAGTGAGGCAGGGCGGTATGGCTACACCTTC.

The sample holds one count of this clone. The chain joins TRBV28 to TRBJ2-7; D not certain. This CDR3 spans 14 amino acids. Trimming pared 3 bases from V and 4 bases from J, leaving 13 bases between. Looked up from germline, CDR1 is MDHEN and CDR2 is SYDVKM. CDR3 nucleotide sequence: TGTGCCAGCAGTTTTCCGCGCTCCCGGTACGAGCAGTACTTC. Translation: CASSFPRSRYEQYF.

This chain joins TRBV6-5 and TRBJ1-2, with D possibly TRBD1 on 6 matching bases. This CDR3 region has 15 residues. Between the trimmed V and J ends, which lost 0 bases and 8 bases, there was a span of 16 bases. Looked up from germline, CDR1 is MNHEY and CDR2 is SVGAGI. The CDR3 here is CASSYSGTRGDGYTF. In DNA, the CDR3 is TGTGCCAGCAGTTACTCCGGGACCAGGGGAGACGGCTACACCTTC.

This rearrangement joins TRBV7-2 to TRBJ2-7; 8 bases align to TRBD2. Germline assignment: CDR1 SGHTA and CDR2 FQGNSA. The trim removed 4 bases at V and 4 bases at J, leaving 6 bases unmatched. The CDR3 contains 14 residues. CDR3 sequence (DNA): TGTGCCAGCAGCTATCGGGAGGGCCGGTACGAGCAGTACTTC. This gives the protein CASSYREGRYEQYF.

The chain couples TRBV19 to TRBJ2-7; D possibly corresponds to TRBD1 (6 bases). CDR3 length: 14 amino acids. V lost 3 bases to trimming and J lost 3 bases, with 12 bases between them. CDR1 LNHDA and CDR2 SQIVND come from the germline V gene (reference sequence). The chain's CDR3 is CASSMLRGGYEQYF. The CDR3 DNA sequence: TGTGCCAGTAGTATGTTGAGAGGGGGCTACGAGCAGTACTTC.

The J gene is TRBJ2-7, the V gene TRBV14, with TRBD2 identical over 12 bases. Germline assignment: CDR1 SGHDN and CDR2 FVKESK. Trimming at V came to 2 bases and at J to 3 bases, leaving 5 bases not matched to a gene. There are 16 residues in the CDR3. CDR3 sequence reads: CASSQPSGRAFYEQYF. CDR3 bases: TGTGCCAGCAGCCAACCTAGCGGGAGGGCCTTCTACGAGCAGTACTTC. The full variable domain, completed using reference TRBV14 and TRBJ2-7, is EAGVTQFPSHSVIEKGQTVTLRCDPISGHDNLYWYRRVMGKEIKFLLHFVKESKQDESGMPNNRFLAERTGGTYSTLKVQPAELEDSGVYFCASSQPSGRAFYEQYFGPGTRLTVT.

The chain is built from TRBV6-6 and TRBJ1-1; D is unclear. V was pared by 5 bases and J by 4 bases, with 8 bases between. The CDR3 is 12 residues long. Germline CDR1 and CDR2: MNHNY and SVGAGI (reference sequence). The CDR3 DNA is TGTGCCAGCAGTGAGACTAGCACTGAAGCTTTCTTT. Amino acids: CASSETSTEAFF.

Remarks on this clone: Other DNA sequences in this specimen translate into the identical CDR3. This chain joins TRBV28 and TRBJ2-7; D remains ambiguous. The V end was cut by 4 bases, the J end by 4 bases, with 8 bases between. Germline CDR1 and CDR2: MDHEN and SYDVKM. The CDR3 covers 12 residues. CDR3 coding DNA: TGTGCCAGCAGTTCCCCCGGGTACGAGCAGTACTTC. As protein: CASSSPGYEQYF. The full variable domain, its missing parts supplied by reference TRBV28 and TRBJ2-7, is DVKVTQSSRYLVKRTGEKVFLECVQDMDHENMFWYRQDPGLGLRLIYFSYDVKMKEKGDIPEGYSVSREKKERFSLILESASTNQTSMYLCASSSPGYEQYFGPGTRLTVT.

The gene calls are TRBV2 and TRBJ1-6; no clear D. Germline V CDR1 and CDR2: SNHLY, FYNNEI. V was shortened by 1 base and J by 15 bases, with 7 bases between the two germline ends. The CDR3 consists of 11 residues. The CDR3 loop reads CASSEVQILHF. Here the CDR3 DNA reads TGTGCCAGCAGTGAAGTCCAGATCCTCCACTTT.

The J gene is TRBJ2-7, the V gene TRBV6-7; perhaps TRBD1 as D (6 bases). TRBV6-7 is annotated as an ORF whose role is uncertain. The V gene lost 0 bases and the J gene lost 3 bases, with 15 bases spanning the gap. This CDR3 comprises 16 residues. CDR3 sequence (DNA): TGTGCCAGCAGTTACTCAAGACAGGCACTTCTCTACGAGCAGTACTTC. As protein: CASSYSRQALLYEQYF.

The rearrangement joins TRBV28 to TRBJ2-7; the D is unclear. The CDR3 consists of 13 residues. The V and J ends lost 3 bases and 0 bases respectively, with 6 bases between them. CDR1 is MDHEN and CDR2 is SYDVKM in the germline V gene. CDR3 DNA: TGTGCCAGCAGTTTGATGAGCTCCTACGAGCAGTACTTC. It codes for CASSLMSSYEQYF.

The chain recombines TRBV27 with TRBJ1-1; 9 bases agree with TRBD1. This CDR3 is built from 15 residues. The germline V gene has CDR1 MNHEY and CDR2 SMNVEV (reference sequence). V trimming: 5 bases; J trimming: 7 bases; junction bases outside the gene matches: 11. CDR3 region: CASSLTTGGFGEAFF. The CDR3 DNA reads TGTGCCAGCAGTCTAACGACAGGGGGGTTTGGTGAAGCTTTCTTT.

The rearrangement joins TRBV29-1 to TRBJ2-7; 9 bases map to TRBD1. The V gene's germline CDR1 is SQVTM and CDR2 ANQGSEA. This CDR3 is 12 amino acids long. V lost 6 bases to trimming and J lost 5 bases; unmatched junction nucleotides: 5. CDR3 coding DNA: TGCAGCGTGGACAGGGGTGGCCACGAGCAGTACTTC. Translated: CSVDRGGHEQYF.